One and the same sample provided the 32 T cell receptor beta chains below, sequenced in a study of T-cell memory formation after mild COVID-19. MiXCR, run by TCRdb on the 5' RACE reads, gives a single entry per CDR3 protein. The data contain hundreds of thousands of distinct CDR3 sequences, about 15% of them seen just once; the ten biggest clones take up roughly 3.6%. Input material: PBMCs or a T cell subset sorted from them (not recorded which). The receptors were sampled from a man in his late teens or twenties who had mild COVID-19 (a few samples of this study predate the infection). Cell type and time point are not known.

The chain combines TRBV2 with TRBJ2-1, with a possible D match to TRBD2 (5 bases). The V gene lost 8 bases and the J gene lost 0 bases, with 14 bases spanning the gap. Germline CDR1 is SNHLY and CDR2 is FYNNEI. The CDR3 loop spans 15 amino acids. CDR3 in DNA: TGTGCCAGCCGCGGACTTACGAGCTCCTACAATGAGCAGTTCTTC. This sequence encodes CASRGLTSSYNEQFF.

The gene calls are TRBV5-6 and TRBJ2-7, with 8 bases matching TRBD1. Trimming at V came to 7 bases and at J to 5 bases, leaving 8 bases not matched to a gene. Germline CDR1 is SGHDT and CDR2 is YYEEEE. The CDR3 loop spans 13 amino acids. This chain's CDR3 is CASGQGNSNEQYF. In DNA form, the CDR3 reads TGTGCCAGCGGACAGGGCAATAGTAACGAGCAGTACTTC. Using reference TRBV5-6 and TRBJ2-7 for the parts outside the CDR3, the full variable domain is DAGVTQSPTHLIKTRGQQVTLRCSPKSGHDTVSWYQQALGQGPQFIFQYYEEEERQRGNFPDRFSGHQFPNYSSELNVNALLLGDSALYLCASGQGNSNEQYFGPGTRLTVT.

This clonotype has only a few counts. The chain joins TRBV7-9 to TRBJ2-7; D perhaps matches TRBD1 (7 bases). Trimming pared 5 bases from V and 6 bases from J, leaving 17 bases between. The germline V gene encodes CDR1 SEHNR and CDR2 FQNEAQ (reference sequence). The CDR3 is 14 amino acids. CDR3 in DNA: TGTGCCAGCAGCGTCAGTGGAGGGGGCACCGAGCAGTACTTC. The encoded protein is CASSVSGGGTEQYF.

The chain links TRBV7-3 to TRBJ2-1; 13 nucleotides align to TRBD2. Trimming at V came to 5 bases and at J to 15 bases, leaving 10 bases not matched to a gene. The CDR3 is made up of 14 amino acids. The germline V gene has CDR1 SGHTA and CDR2 FQGTGA. CDR3 DNA: TGTGCCAGCAGCCCCTTTACTAGCGGGGGGGCCTTGTTCTTC. It specifies CASSPFTSGGALFF.

CDR3 loop: CASRRGDTYEQYV. The DNA for the CDR3 is TGTGCCAGCAGAAGAGGGGATACCTACGAGCAGTACGTC. The J gene is TRBJ2-7, the V gene TRBV27, with D tentatively TRBD1 or TRBD2 (5 bases each). Germline CDR1 reads MNHEY; CDR2 reads SMNVEV (reference sequence). The CDR3 covers 13 residues. The ends were cut back, 6 bases at V and 2 bases at J, with 11 bases in the middle.

The sample holds a few counts of this clonotype. The CDR3 is CASSYEENYGYTF. CDR3 in DNA: TGTGCCAGCAGTTACGAAGAAAACTATGGCTACACCTTC. The chain uses TRBV6-2 or TRBV6-3 and TRBJ1-2; D gene ambiguous. The length of the CDR3 is 13 residues. The germline V gene has CDR1 MNHEY and CDR2 SVGEGT. Trimming removed 2 bases at V and 2 bases at J, with 6 bases between.

In this sample, this clonotype turned up a few times. This chain links TRBV5-6 with TRBJ2-5; 9 positions match TRBD1. CDR1 and CDR2 (germline): SGHDT, YYEEEE. J was trimmed by 1 base and V by 1 base; bases with no gene match: 5. This CDR3 comprises 16 residues. CDR3 region: CASSLTGGFPQETQYF. In DNA, the CDR3 is TGTGCCAGCAGCTTGACAGGGGGCTTCCCCCAAGAGACCCAGTACTTC. The full variable domain, rest sourced from reference TRBV5-6 and TRBJ2-5, is DAGVTQSPTHLIKTRGQQVTLRCSPKSGHDTVSWYQQALGQGPQFIFQYYEEEERQRGNFPDRFSGHQFPNYSSELNVNALLLGDSALYLCASSLTGGFPQETQYFGPGTRLLVL.

This clonotype was observed a handful of times. This chain connects TRBV6-2 or TRBV6-3 to TRBJ2-7; D is possibly TRBD1 (5 bases). Per the germline V gene, CDR1 is MNHEY and CDR2 is SVGEGT. Trimming pared 5 bases from V and 3 bases from J, leaving 11 bases between. The length of the CDR3 is 13 residues. CDR3 bases: TGTGCCAGCAGTCACACAGGCGGCTACGAGCAGTACGTC. Protein sequence: CASSHTGGYEQYV.

This clonotype was seen a handful of times. The chain joins TRBV12-3 or TRBV12-4 to TRBJ2-5; D remains ambiguous. The CDR3 is 14 amino acids. V was shortened by 7 bases and J by 4 bases, with 16 bases between the two germline ends. DNA of the CDR3: TGTGCCAGCAAGTTTGGTGGGGATCCAGAGACCCAGTACTTC. As protein: CASKFGGDPETQYF.

There are a few counts of this clonotype. The chain joins TRBV5-6 to TRBJ1-5; 8 bases are shared with TRBD1. With V trimmed by 4 bases and J by 4 bases, 7 bases remained unmatched. Germline CDR1 reads SGHDT; CDR2 reads YYEEEE. The CDR3 contains 15 residues. CDR3 protein: CASSPSRTGNQPQHF. DNA for the CDR3: TGTGCCAGCAGCCCCTCCCGGACAGGGAATCAGCCCCAGCATTTT.

This clonotype was counted a few times. This chain uses TRBV6-2 or TRBV6-3 with TRBJ1-5; 11 bases line up with TRBD1. J lost 3 bases, V lost 6 bases, and 4 bases had no gene match. This CDR3 is 15 amino acids long. Germline V lookup: CDR1 MNHEY, CDR2 SVGEGT. The CDR3 here is CASREDRGHNQPQHF. The CDR3 nucleotides read TGTGCCAGCAGGGAGGACAGGGGGCACAATCAGCCCCAGCATTTT.

CDR3 nucleotide sequence: TGCAGTGCCCCCGGGACAAGCGCCTACGAGCAGTACGTC. Its protein is CSAPGTSAYEQYV. The chain couples TRBV20-1 to TRBJ2-7; D may be TRBD1 (6 bases). The germline gives CDR1 DFQATT, CDR2 SNEGSKA (reference sequence). The V end was cut by 6 bases, the J end by 2 bases, with 14 bases between. This CDR3 comprises 13 residues.

This clonotype came up many times. V gene TRBV12-3 or TRBV12-4 combines with J gene TRBJ2-3, with TRBD2 matching 8 bases. CDR3 size: 13 residues. With 4 bases clipped from V and 9 bases from J, the junction kept 6 bases outside the gene matches. The CDR3 nucleotides are TGTGCCAGCAGTTCACCTATAGCGGGGACGCAGTATTTT. This encodes CASSSPIAGTQYF.

In its sample, this clonotype was seen many times. The gene calls are TRBV29-1 and TRBJ2-1; D is perhaps TRBD2 (5 bases). This CDR3 comprises 14 residues. In germline, CDR1 is SQVTM, CDR2 ANQGSEA. V was shortened by 5 bases and J by 7 bases, with 18 bases between the two germline ends. The CDR3 loop is CSVSRPPGFNEQFF. The CDR3 DNA is TGCAGCGTTTCCCGACCCCCGGGATTTAATGAGCAGTTCTTC.

This clonotype appeared a few times. The J gene is TRBJ2-6, the V gene TRBV7-2, with TRBD1 identical over 9 bases. This CDR3 contains 18 residues. After removal of 5 bases from V and 5 bases from J, the junction contained 13 bases not matched to a gene. The V gene's germline CDR1 is SGHTA and CDR2 FQGNSA. CDR3 DNA sequence: TGTGCCAGCAGCCCTAGGGACAGGGCCTCCCTCTGGGCCAACGTCCTGACTTTC. Translation: CASSPRDRASLWANVLTF. Combining the CDR3 with reference TRBV7-2 and TRBJ2-6 gives the whole variable domain GAGVSQSPSNKVTEKGKDVELRCDPISGHTALYWYRQSLGQGLEFLIYFQGNSAPDKSGLPSDRFSAERTGGSVSTLTIQRTQQEDSAVYLCASSPRDRASLWANVLTFGAGSRLTVL.

This clonotype was counted a few times. The V call is TRBV12-3 or TRBV12-4, the J call TRBJ2-3; D is undetermined. CDR3 length equals 13 residues. The germline V and J ends were trimmed by 8 bases and 0 bases, with 9 bases remaining between them. The CDR3 nucleotides are TGTGCCAGCGGTCCGACTAGCACAGATACGCAGTATTTT. Residues: CASGPTSTDTQYF.

This clonotype showed up many times. The rearrangement joins TRBV5-5 to TRBJ1-5; tentatively, D is TRBD1 (5 bases). The CDR3 totals 15 residues. Germline CDR1 and CDR2: SGHKS and YYEKEE (reference sequence). The ends were cut back, 0 bases at V and 7 bases at J, with 14 bases in the middle. CDR3 loop: CASSLDPSNRQPQHF. The CDR3 DNA reads TGTGCCAGCAGCTTGGATCCAAGTAACAGGCAGCCCCAGCATTTT.

The CDR3 sequence: CASSQDDGVSYNSPLHF. CDR3 DNA: TGCGCCAGCAGCCAAGATGATGGGGTCTCCTATAATTCACCCCTCCACTTT. V gene TRBV4-1 combines with J gene TRBJ1-6; D gene uncertain. Trimming removed 0 bases at V and 0 bases at J, with 9 bases between. The CDR3 spans 17 residues. Germline V gene sequence: CDR1 MGHRA, CDR2 YSYEKL.

This clonotype was observed a few times. This rearrangement joins TRBV7-2 to TRBJ2-2, with 8 positions matching TRBD1. The trim removed 4 bases at V and 4 bases at J, leaving 5 bases unmatched. CDR3 length: 15 amino acids. Germline loops: CDR1 SGHTA, CDR2 FQGNSA. CDR3 in amino acids: CASSSTGDRTGELFF. The CDR3 DNA reads as TGTGCCAGCAGCTCGACAGGGGATCGCACCGGGGAGCTGTTTTTT.

This clonotype was recorded a few times. V gene TRBV7-8 combines with J gene TRBJ2-2; no definite D call. The germline gives CDR1 SGHVS, CDR2 FQNEAQ. V shed 2 bases and J shed 7 bases, with 8 bases lying between them. The CDR3 loop spans 13 amino acids. The CDR3 loop reads CASSLSTVGELFF. DNA for the CDR3: TGTGCCAGCAGCTTATCCACGGTCGGGGAGCTGTTTTTT.

The chain is built from TRBV12-3 or TRBV12-4 and TRBJ1-4, with D possibly being TRBD1 (5 bases). This CDR3 has 15 residues. The V and J ends lost 6 bases and 5 bases respectively, with 16 bases between them. CDR3 in amino acids: CASSPSRGLNEKLFF. The CDR3 DNA sequence: TGTGCCAGCAGCCCATCCCGGGGCCTAAATGAAAAACTGTTTTTT.

V and J are TRBV7-2 and TRBJ2-5, with D unresolved. V gave up 3 bases and J gave up 1 base, with 9 bases separating them. CDR1 is SGHTA, CDR2 FQGNSA, per germline. The CDR3 has 14 amino acids. The CDR3 bases are TGTGCCAGCAGCTTTTCCACAGCCCAAGAGACCCAGTACTTC. Translated, it gives CASSFSTAQETQYF.

This clonotype was picked up a small number of times. This chain joins TRBV2 and TRBJ2-3; D might be TRBD1 (5 bases). Looked up from germline, CDR1 is SNHLY and CDR2 is FYNNEI. CDR3 length equals 13 residues. V gave up 7 bases and J gave up 5 bases, with 13 bases separating them. CDR3 residues: CASIAGMGDTQYF. DNA of the CDR3: TGTGCCAGCATAGCAGGGATGGGAGATACGCAGTATTTT. The full variable domain, with the rest looked up from reference TRBV2 and TRBJ2-3, is EPEVTQTPSHQVTQMGQEVILRCVPISNHLYFYWYRQILGQKVEFLVSFYNNEISEKSEIFDDQFSVERPDGSNFTLKIRSTKLEDSAMYFCASIAGMGDTQYFGPGTRLTVL.

This chain joins TRBV5-5 and TRBJ2-1, with 9 bases fitting TRBD1. Germline values: CDR1 SGHKS, CDR2 YYEKEE (reference sequence). Trimming removed 1 base from V and 3 bases from J; junction bases left unmatched: 5. There are 16 residues in the CDR3. CDR3 coding DNA: TGTGCCAGCAGCTTGCAATGGACAGGGGACTACAATGAGCAGTTCTTC. Its protein product is CASSLQWTGDYNEQFF.

This clonotype has more than one count but fewer than ten. The chain combines TRBV7-9 with TRBJ1-1; TRBD1 matches 8 bases. CDR3 size: 14 residues. CDR1 is SEHNR and CDR2 is FQNEAQ in the germline V gene (reference sequence). The V segment lost 5 bases and the J segment 4 bases; nucleotides outside the gene matches: 6. For the CDR3, the DNA is TGTGCCAGCAGCAGGACAGGGATCCGCACTGAAGCTTTCTTT. Translation gives CASSRTGIRTEAFF.

This clonotype turned up a few times. The chain links TRBV5-1 to TRBJ1-1; unclear D gene. Germline CDR1 SGHRS, CDR2 YFSETQ. This CDR3 comprises 13 residues. With 3 bases removed from V and 2 bases from J, the gap between germline ends came to 8 bases. The CDR3 DNA follows: TGCGCCAGCAGCTCTACCATTAACACTGAAGCTTTCTTT. Translating it yields CASSSTINTEAFF.

V usage is TRBV11-2 and J usage is TRBJ2-3; the D is unclear. The germline V and J ends were trimmed by 5 bases and 11 bases, with 23 bases remaining between them. The CDR3 is made up of 15 amino acids. CDR1 and CDR2 (germline): SGHAT, FQNNGV. CDR3 loop: CASSTPRGSQSLQYF. As DNA, the CDR3 is TGTGCCAGCAGCACTCCCCGAGGCTCCCAGAGTTTGCAGTATTTT.

This chain uses TRBV11-2 with TRBJ1-3; D is possibly TRBD1 (6 bases). Trimming left V 5 bases short and J 2 bases short, with 16 bases between. Germline V gives CDR1 SGHAT, CDR2 FQNNGV. This CDR3 region has 16 residues. CDR3 nucleotides: TGTGCCAGCAGCGCCGCAGGGGTCCCCACTGGAAACACCATATATTTT. Its translation: CASSAAGVPTGNTIYF.

This clonotype was counted a few times. The chain is built from TRBV7-2 and TRBJ2-7, with D unresolved. The CDR3 sequence is 16 residues long. CDR1 and CDR2 from the germline V gene are SGHTA and FQGNSA. V was shortened by 3 bases and J by 3 bases, with 18 bases between the two germline ends. CDR3 region: CASSFSGNDGSYEQYF. CDR3 coding DNA: TGTGCCAGCAGCTTTTCGGGTAATGACGGTAGCTACGAGCAGTACTTC. Using reference TRBV7-2 and TRBJ2-7 for the parts outside the CDR3, the full variable domain is GAGVSQSPSNKVTEKGKDVELRCDPISGHTALYWYRQSLGQGLEFLIYFQGNSAPDKSGLPSDRFSAERTGGSVSTLTIQRTQQEDSAVYLCASSFSGNDGSYEQYFGPGTRLTVT.

This clonotype was observed a few times. V usage is TRBV6-2 or TRBV6-3 and J usage is TRBJ2-1; D not certain. In germline, CDR1 is MNHEY, CDR2 SVGEGT. V was cut by 0 bases and J by 9 bases, with 12 bases left in between. The CDR3 consists of 14 residues. For the CDR3, the DNA is TGTGCCAGCAGTTACTCGATAGGTGGCCCTGAGCAGTTCTTC. As protein: CASSYSIGGPEQFF.

This clonotype was observed a few times. The rearrangement joins TRBV5-6 to TRBJ1-1; perhaps TRBD1 as D (5 bases). CDR3 length: 16 residues. Germline V CDR1 and CDR2: SGHDT, YYEEEE. Trimming removed 1 base from V and 0 bases from J, with 13 bases in between. CDR3 amino acids: CASSLPGKKVNTEAFF. Written as DNA, the CDR3 is TGTGCCAGCAGCTTGCCAGGGAAGAAAGTGAACACTGAAGCTTTCTTT.

This clonotype was seen ten or more times. The chain carries TRBV20-1 and TRBJ2-3; D remains unclear. Germline V CDR1 and CDR2: DFQATT, SNEGSKA (reference sequence). V dropped 5 bases and J dropped 2 bases, with 23 bases sitting between them. The CDR3 has 17 residues. The CDR3 nucleotides are TGCAGTGCTCCCTCCACCAGCGCCAAAGGGTACACAGATACGCAGTATTTT. Translated: CSAPSTSAKGYTDTQYF.